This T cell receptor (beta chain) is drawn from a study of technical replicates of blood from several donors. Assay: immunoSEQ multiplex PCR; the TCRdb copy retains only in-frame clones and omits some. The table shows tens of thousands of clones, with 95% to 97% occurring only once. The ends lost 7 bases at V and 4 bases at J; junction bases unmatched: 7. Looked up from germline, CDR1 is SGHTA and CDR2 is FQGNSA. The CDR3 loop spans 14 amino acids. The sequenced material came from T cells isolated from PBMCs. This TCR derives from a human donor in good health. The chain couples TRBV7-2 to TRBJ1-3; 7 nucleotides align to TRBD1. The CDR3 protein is CASKPDRAGNTIYF. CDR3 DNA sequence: TGTGCCAGCAAGCCCGACAGGGCGGGAAACACCATATATTTT.